This T cell receptor beta chain stems from a study of blood T cell repertoires in COVID-19. About the research overall: There were acute and convalescent COVID-19 samples, and they came from the United States, Italy and Spain. Nucleic acid was either cDNA or gDNA, and it came from T cells, B-cell-depleted T cells, or PBMCs.

Assay used: immunoSEQ multiplex PCR; TCRdb lists only in-frame clones, some missing. The sample has approximately 27,000 clones, roughly 94% seen once. The receptor was isolated from a human donor with active COVID-19. The donor label of this sample is uncertain. Source material: peripheral blood.

CDR3 bases: TGTGCCATCAGTGAAGGCAGGGACACAGATACGCAGTATTTT. Its protein is CAISEGRDTDTQYF. V is TRBV10-3 and J is TRBJ2-3, with a weak D call TRBD1 (5 bases). CDR3 size: 14 residues. V was trimmed by 3 bases and J by 2 bases, leaving 9 bases between them. CDR1 ENHRY and CDR2 SYGVKD come from the germline V gene.